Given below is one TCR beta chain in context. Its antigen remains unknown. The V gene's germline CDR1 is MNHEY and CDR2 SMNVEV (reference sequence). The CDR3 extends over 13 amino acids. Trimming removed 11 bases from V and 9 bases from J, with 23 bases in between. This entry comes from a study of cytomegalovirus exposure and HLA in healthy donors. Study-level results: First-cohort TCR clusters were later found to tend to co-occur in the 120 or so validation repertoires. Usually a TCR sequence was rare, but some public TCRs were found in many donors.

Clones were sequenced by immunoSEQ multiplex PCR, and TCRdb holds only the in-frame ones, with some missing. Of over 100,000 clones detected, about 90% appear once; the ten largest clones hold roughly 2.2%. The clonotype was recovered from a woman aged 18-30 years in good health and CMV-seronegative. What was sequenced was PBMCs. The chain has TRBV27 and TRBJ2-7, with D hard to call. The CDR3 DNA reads TGTGCCGTCGCCGACAACTCAAGAGTCGGGCAGTACTTC. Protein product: CAVADNSRVGQYF.